This T cell receptor beta chain was recorded in a study of spatial heterogeneity in lung cancer. TCRdb re-called the 5' RACE reads through MiXCR, storing one row per CDR3 protein. In the table there are about 82,000 distinct CDR3 sequences, over 10% of which are singletons. The CDR3 is made up of 14 amino acids. The germline V gene encodes CDR1 SGHKS and CDR2 YYEKEE (reference sequence). The germline V and J ends were trimmed by 3 bases and 4 bases, with 13 bases remaining between them. The time point denotes: sample taken at primary tumor resection. Extraction of whole RNA from tumor, nontumor lung or frozen PBMC preceded unsorted sequencing.

The clonotype was recovered from a male donor with early-stage non-small cell lung cancer. This material consisted of PBMCs, taken at surgery. The chain carries TRBV5-5 and TRBJ1-1; tentatively, D is TRBD1 (5 bases). CDR3 DNA sequence: TGTGCCAGCAGCTGGGACGTTGTCGGCACTGAAGCTTTCTTT. Its protein product is CASSWDVVGTEAFF.